Shown below are 10 T cell receptor beta chains from a single sample sequenced in a study of blood T cell repertoires in COVID-19. TCRdb's table, derived via immunoSEQ multiplex PCR, lists solely in-frame clones and lacks some. The table has 200,000 to 250,000 clones, 83% seen once. The specimen sequenced was peripheral blood. The origin of the receptors is a woman aged 45-65 years with acute or convalescent COVID-19.

The gene calls are TRBV4-3 and TRBJ1-1; perhaps TRBD1 as D (5 bases). V was clipped by 0 bases and J by 4 bases, with 9 bases between them. The CDR3 runs 14 residues. CDR1 and CDR2 from the germline V gene are LGHNA and YSLEER. In DNA form, the CDR3 reads TGCGCCAGCAGCCAAGATAGTAGGGGCACTGAAGCTTTCTTT. The encoded protein is CASSQDSRGTEAFF.

The chain carries TRBV4-1 and TRBJ2-1; 10 bases map to TRBD1. V lost 3 bases and J lost 5; bases outside the gene matches: 7. This CDR3 has 16 amino acids. Germline CDR1 reads MGHRA; CDR2 reads YSYEKL. CDR3 loop: CASSQPDRGLDNEQFF. Here the CDR3 DNA reads TGCGCCAGCAGCCAGCCCGACAGGGGGCTTGACAATGAGCAGTTCTTC.

The chain combines TRBV7-3 with TRBJ2-3; 13 bases are shared with TRBD2. The J segment lost 6 bases and the V segment lost 4 bases, leaving 7 bases of the junction unmatched. Germline CDR1 reads SGHTA; CDR2 reads FQGTGA. The CDR3 loop spans 16 amino acids. The CDR3 loop is CASSSRLAGGEDTQYF. The CDR3 DNA is TGTGCCAGCAGCTCGCGACTAGCGGGGGGCGAGGATACGCAGTATTTT.

In nucleotides, the CDR3 is TGTGCCAGCAGCTTAGGCGAGGGGGCGGGATCCTACGAGCAGTACTTC. Amino acid sequence: CASSLGEGAGSYEQYF. The chain has TRBV7-2 and TRBJ2-7; a weak D match, TRBD1 (7 bases). Trimming took 1 base from V and 1 from J, leaving 14 bases between them. The germline CDR1 and CDR2 sequences are SGHTA and FQGNSA. This CDR3 spans 16 amino acids.

Comment on this clone: Other DNA variants within this sample encode the same CDR3. This sequence joins TRBV12-3 or TRBV12-4 and TRBJ1-2; D is possibly TRBD1 (5 bases). V lost 6 bases to trimming and J lost 2 bases, with 10 bases between them. The CDR3 totals 13 residues. The CDR3 region has the DNA TGTGCCAGCAGCCTGACAGACAACTATGGCTACACCTTC. Its protein product is CASSLTDNYGYTF.

The chain carries TRBV29-1 and TRBJ1-1, with a weak D call TRBD1 (6 bases). CDR1 SQVTM and CDR2 ANQGSEA come from the germline V gene. Trimming stripped 2 bases from V and 3 bases from J, with 10 bases between. CDR3 size: 13 residues. CDR3 sequence: CSVEIRQDTEAFF. CDR3 DNA sequence: TGCAGCGTTGAAATAAGACAGGACACTGAAGCTTTCTTT.

This clone was found a few times. J is TRBJ1-4 and V is TRBV4-1; the match to TRBD1 covers 7 bases. Per germline, CDR1 MGHRA and CDR2 YSYEKL. Trimming took 3 bases from V and 7 from J; bases not matched to a gene: 8. The CDR3 is made up of 15 amino acids. The CDR3 DNA reads as TGCGCCAGCAGCCAGGTTGCCCAGGGGGGTGAAAAACTGTTTTTT. Translating it yields CASSQVAQGGEKLFF.

The genes are TRBV6-5 and TRBJ1-1; D uncertain. Germline loops: CDR1 MNHEY, CDR2 SVGAGI. There are 13 residues in the CDR3. V lost 6 bases, J lost 3 bases, and 11 bases lay in between. The CDR3 reads CASSINRDTEAFF. As DNA, the CDR3 is TGTGCCAGCAGCATCAACAGAGACACTGAAGCTTTCTTT.

The table lists this clone with a few counts. The rearrangement joins TRBV4-2 to TRBJ2-1, with 8 bases lining up with TRBD2. The V segment lost 5 bases and the J segment 6 bases; nucleotides outside the gene matches: 9. The CDR3 runs to 15 residues. Germline-derived CDR1 and CDR2 are LGHNA and YNFKEQ. The chain's CDR3 is CASSVRSGGTNEQFF. CDR3 coding DNA: TGTGCCAGCAGCGTACGGTCGGGGGGGACCAATGAGCAGTTCTTC.

In its sample, this clone was seen once. The V and J genes are TRBV21-1 and TRBJ2-5; TRBD2 was called by the table and not checked on the DNA. TRBV21-1 is deemed a pseudogene. The length of the CDR3 is 11 residues. The CDR3 nucleotides read TGTGCCAGCATCCCGGGTCGGACCCAGTACTTC. As protein: CASIPGRTQYF.